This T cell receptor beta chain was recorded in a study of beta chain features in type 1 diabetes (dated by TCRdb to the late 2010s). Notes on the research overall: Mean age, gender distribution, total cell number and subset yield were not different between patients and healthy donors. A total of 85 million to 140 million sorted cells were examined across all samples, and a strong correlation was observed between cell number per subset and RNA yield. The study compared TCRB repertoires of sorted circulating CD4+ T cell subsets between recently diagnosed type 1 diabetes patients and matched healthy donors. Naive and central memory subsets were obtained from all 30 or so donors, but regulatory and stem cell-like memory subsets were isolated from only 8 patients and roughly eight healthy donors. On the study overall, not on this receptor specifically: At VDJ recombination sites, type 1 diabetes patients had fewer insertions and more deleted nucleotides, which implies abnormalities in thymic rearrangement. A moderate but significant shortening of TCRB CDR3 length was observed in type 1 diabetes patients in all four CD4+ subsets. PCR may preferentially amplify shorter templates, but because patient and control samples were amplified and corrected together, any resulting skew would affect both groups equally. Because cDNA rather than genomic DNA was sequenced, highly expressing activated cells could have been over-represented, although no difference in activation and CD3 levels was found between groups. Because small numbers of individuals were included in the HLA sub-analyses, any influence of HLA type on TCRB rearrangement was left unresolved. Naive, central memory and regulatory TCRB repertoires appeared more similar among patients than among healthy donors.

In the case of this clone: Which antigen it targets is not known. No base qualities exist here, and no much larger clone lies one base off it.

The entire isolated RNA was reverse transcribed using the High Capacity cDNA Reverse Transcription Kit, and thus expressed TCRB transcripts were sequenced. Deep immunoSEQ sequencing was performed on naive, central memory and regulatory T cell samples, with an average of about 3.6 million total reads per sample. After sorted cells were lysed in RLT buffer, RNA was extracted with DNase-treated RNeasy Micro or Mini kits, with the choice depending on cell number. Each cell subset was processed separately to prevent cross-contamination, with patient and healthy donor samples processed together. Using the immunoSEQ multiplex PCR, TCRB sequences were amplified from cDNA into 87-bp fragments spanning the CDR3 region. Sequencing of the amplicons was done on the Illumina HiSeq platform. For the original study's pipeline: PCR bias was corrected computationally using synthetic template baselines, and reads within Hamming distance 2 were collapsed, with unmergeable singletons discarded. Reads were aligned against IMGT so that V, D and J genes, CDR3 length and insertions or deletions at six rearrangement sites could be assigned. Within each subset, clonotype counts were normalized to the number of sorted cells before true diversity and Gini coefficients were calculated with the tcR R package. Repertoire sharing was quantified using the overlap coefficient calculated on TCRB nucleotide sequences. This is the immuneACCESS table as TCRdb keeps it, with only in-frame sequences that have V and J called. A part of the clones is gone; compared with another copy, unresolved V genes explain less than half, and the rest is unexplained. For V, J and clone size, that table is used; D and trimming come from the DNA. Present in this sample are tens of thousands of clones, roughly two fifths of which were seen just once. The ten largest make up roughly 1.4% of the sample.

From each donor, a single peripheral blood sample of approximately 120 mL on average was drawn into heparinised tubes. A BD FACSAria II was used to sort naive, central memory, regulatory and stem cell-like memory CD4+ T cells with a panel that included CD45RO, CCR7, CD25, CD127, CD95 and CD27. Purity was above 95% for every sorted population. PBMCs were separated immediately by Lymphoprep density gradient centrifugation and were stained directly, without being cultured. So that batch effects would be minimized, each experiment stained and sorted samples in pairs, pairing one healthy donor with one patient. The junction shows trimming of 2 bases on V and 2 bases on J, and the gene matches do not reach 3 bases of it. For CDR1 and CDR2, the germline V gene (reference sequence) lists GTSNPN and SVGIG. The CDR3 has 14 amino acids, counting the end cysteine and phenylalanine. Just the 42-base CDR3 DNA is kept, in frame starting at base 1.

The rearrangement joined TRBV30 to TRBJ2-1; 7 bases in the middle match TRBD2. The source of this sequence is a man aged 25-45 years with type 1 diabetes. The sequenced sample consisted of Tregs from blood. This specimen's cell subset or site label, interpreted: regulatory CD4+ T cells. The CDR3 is CAWSWAGAYNEQFF. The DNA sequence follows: TGTGCCTGGAGTTGGGCGGGAGCCTACAATGAGCAGTTCTTC.